The next 28 T cell receptor beta chains were all read from a single sample in a study of cytomegalovirus exposure and HLA in healthy donors. Use of 60 Vbeta and 13 Jbeta primers characterized the PCR. TCRdb's table, derived via immunoSEQ multiplex PCR, lists solely in-frame clones and lacks some. The data contain fewer than 120,000 clones, 86% of them seen just once; the ten biggest clones take up around 1.9%. Sequencing was done on a sample of PBMCs. These receptors all come from a man in his forties in good health and CMV-seronegative.

The chain has TRBV10-3 and TRBJ2-7; TRBD2 matches at 11 bases. This CDR3 region has 13 residues. The germline gives CDR1 ENHRY, CDR2 SYGVKD. V was pared by 6 bases and J by 6 bases, with 4 bases of the junction left unmatched. The CDR3 here is CAIRSSGGSEQYF. CDR3 bases: TGTGCCATCAGGTCTAGCGGGGGGAGCGAGCAGTACTTC.

This chain links TRBV2 with TRBJ2-7; TRBD1 aligns across 10 bases. The V and J ends lost 6 bases and 2 bases, in that order; junction bases with no gene match: 13. The CDR3 covers 17 residues. CDR1 is SNHLY, CDR2 FYNNEI, per germline. CDR3 region: CASSRGQGKGGPYEQYF. CDR3 coding DNA: TGTGCCAGCAGCCGGGGACAGGGGAAAGGGGGGCCCTACGAGCAGTACTTC.

This chain connects TRBV19 to TRBJ1-1; D is perhaps TRBD1 (6 bases). The CDR3 consists of 15 residues. The V gene lost 9 bases and the J gene lost 4 bases, with 21 bases spanning the gap. Germline CDR1 and CDR2: LNHDA and SQIVND (reference sequence). DNA for the CDR3: TGTGCCAGCCACCGGGACATCGGGCTCAGCACTGAAGCTTTCTTT. It specifies CASHRDIGLSTEAFF.

In nucleotides, the CDR3 is TGCAGCGTTGAGGGGGGAGGCACAGATACGCAGTATTTT. Translating gives CSVEGGGTDTQYF. This chain links TRBV29-1 with TRBJ2-3; weak D call: TRBD2 (6 bases). The CDR3 spans 13 residues. V dropped 3 bases and J dropped 1 base, with 8 bases sitting between them. CDR1 is SQVTM and CDR2 is ANQGSEA in the germline V gene.

This sequence joins TRBV7-2 and TRBJ1-5; 7 nucleotides line up with TRBD1. The CDR3 is 14 amino acids. Losses at the gene ends were 3 bases for V and 4 bases for J; bases not matched to a gene: 3. Germline V gene sequence: CDR1 SGHTA, CDR2 FQGNSA. For the CDR3, the DNA is TGTGCCAGCAGCTTCGGACAGGTTAATCAGCCCCAGCATTTT. As protein: CASSFGQVNQPQHF.

The chain joins TRBV4-2 to TRBJ1-4; TRBD1 agrees at 8 bases. The CDR3 runs 17 residues. Germline lookup yields CDR1 LGHNA and CDR2 YNFKEQ. V trimming: 0 bases; J trimming: 3 bases; junction bases outside the gene matches: 6. The CDR3 nucleotides are TGTGCCAGCAGCCAAGATGGGGCGGGACAGGCTAATGAAAAACTGTTTTTT. Its translation is CASSQDGAGQANEKLFF.

The V call is TRBV5-1, the J call TRBJ1-1; D is unresolved. CDR1 is SGHRS, CDR2 YFSETQ, per germline. Trimming left V 0 bases short and J 6 bases short, with 15 bases between. The CDR3 totals 15 residues. This CDR3 is CASSLVEAGASEAFF. CDR3 nucleotides: TGCGCCAGCAGCTTGGTAGAAGCTGGAGCATCTGAAGCTTTCTTT.

A few counts support this clone. The chain has TRBV5-1 and TRBJ2-3; the match to TRBD2 covers 12 bases. Germline CDR1 reads SGHRS; CDR2 reads YFSETQ. The CDR3 is made up of 16 amino acids. J gave up 0 bases and V 3 bases, and 2 bases lay outside the gene matches. Here the CDR3 DNA reads TGCGCCAGCAGCTCCGGGACTAGCGGGAGCACAGATACGCAGTATTTT. Translation: CASSSGTSGSTDTQYF.

The rearrangement joins TRBV5-4 to TRBJ1-6, with 7 bases identical to TRBD1. The CDR3 loop spans 15 amino acids. The V gene's germline CDR1 is SGHNT and CDR2 YYREEE (reference sequence). Trimming removed 4 bases from V and 5 bases from J; junction bases left unmatched: 6. The CDR3 DNA sequence: TGTGCCAGCAGCCTAAACAGGGGACATAATTCACCCCTCCACTTT. This encodes CASSLNRGHNSPLHF. The full variable domain, its missing parts supplied by reference TRBV5-4 and TRBJ1-6, is ETGVTQSPTHLIKTRGQQVTLRCSSQSGHNTVSWYQQALGQGPQFIFQYYREEENGRGNFPPRFSGLQFPNYSSELNVNALELDDSALYLCASSLNRGHNSPLHFGNGTRLTVT.

V is TRBV28 and J is TRBJ1-2; tentatively, D is TRBD1 (6 bases). The CDR3 is 13 amino acids. CDR1 and CDR2 (germline): MDHEN, SYDVKM. V gave up 2 bases and J gave up 6 bases, with 10 bases separating them. The CDR3 here is CASSLLGANGYTF. The CDR3, as DNA: TGTGCCAGCAGTTTACTGGGGGCTAATGGCTACACCTTC.

The rearrangement uses TRBV7-2 and TRBJ2-7; D might be TRBD2 (6 bases). The ends were cut back, 4 bases at V and 6 bases at J, with 10 bases in the middle. CDR3 length: 12 residues. CDR1 and CDR2 from the germline V gene are SGHTA and FQGNSA. CDR3 DNA: TGTGCCAGCAGCTCGTACGGGGGCGAGCAGTACTTC. Translated, it gives CASSSYGGEQYF.

This clone was detected once. The chain carries TRBV5-4 and TRBJ2-5; D may be TRBD2 (6 bases). Per germline, CDR1 SGHNT and CDR2 YYREEE (reference sequence). Trimming took off 5 bases at V and 3 bases at J, with 14 bases between the two ends. CDR3 length equals 14 residues. CDR3 nucleotides: TGTGCCAGCAGAGATGCCGGGGGTGAAGAGACCCAGTACTTC. It translates to CASRDAGGEETQYF.

The gene calls are TRBV6-6 and TRBJ2-3; TRBD2 matches 7 bases. Germline V gives CDR1 MNHNY, CDR2 SVGAGI (reference sequence). The trim removed 6 bases at V and 4 bases at J, leaving 7 bases unmatched. This CDR3 has 14 residues. The CDR3 is CASSPGGGADTQYF. CDR3 in DNA: TGTGCCAGCAGCCCGGGCGGGGGTGCAGATACGCAGTATTTT.

This clone was observed a single time. This rearrangement joins TRBV7-7 to TRBJ2-5; maybe TRBD1 (5 bases). Germline-derived CDR1 and CDR2 are SSHAT and FNYEAQ (reference sequence). Trimming stripped 2 bases from V and 4 bases from J, with 8 bases between. This CDR3 has 13 residues. CDR3 region: CASSLPGIETQYF. The DNA of the CDR3 is TGTGCCAGCAGCTTACCAGGGATAGAGACCCAGTACTTC.

This clone has a handful of counts. This sequence joins TRBV2 and TRBJ1-5; the D gene is possibly TRBD1 (5 bases). Trimming took 5 bases from V and 4 from J, leaving 9 bases between them. Looked up from germline, CDR1 is SNHLY and CDR2 is FYNNEI. CDR3 size: 13 residues. The CDR3 region is CASSRDRNQPQHF. In nucleotides, the CDR3 is TGTGCCAGCAGTCGCGACAGAAATCAGCCCCAGCATTTT.

There are a few counts of this clone. V and J are TRBV6-5 and TRBJ1-2; TRBD1 is a possible D gene (5 bases). CDR1 and CDR2 from the germline V gene are MNHEY and SVGAGI. Trimming cost V 6 bases and J 8 bases, with 16 bases left between them. CDR3 length: 13 residues. CDR3 nucleotides: TGTGCCAGCAGATTTACAGGAAACCGCGGCTACACCTTC. Its translation: CASRFTGNRGYTF.

V is TRBV28 and J is TRBJ1-5, with D possibly matching TRBD1 (5 bases). The CDR3 sequence is 15 residues long. Germline V CDR1 and CDR2: MDHEN, SYDVKM. Deletions cut 7 bases from V and 9 bases from J, with 22 bases between. The CDR3, as DNA: TGTGCCAGCACCTTTACTACGCAGGGTTTTAGGCCCCAGCATTTT. As protein: CASTFTTQGFRPQHF. The full variable domain, with the rest looked up from reference TRBV28 and TRBJ1-5, is DVKVTQSSRYLVKRTGEKVFLECVQDMDHENMFWYRQDPGLGLRLIYFSYDVKMKEKGDIPEGYSVSREKKERFSLILESASTNQTSMYLCASTFTTQGFRPQHFGDGTRLSIL.

The V gene is TRBV27, the J gene TRBJ2-5; 10 bases are shared with TRBD1. V dropped 2 bases and J dropped 7; count of bases not matched to a gene: 7. The CDR3 covers 15 residues. Germline V gene sequence: CDR1 MNHEY, CDR2 SMNVEV (reference sequence). The CDR3 reads CASSLRGQGFPTQYF. CDR3 DNA sequence: TGTGCCAGCAGTTTAAGGGGACAGGGGTTTCCGACCCAGTACTTC.

The V and J genes are TRBV7-6 and TRBJ1-2, with a weak D call TRBD1 (5 bases). The CDR3 runs to 13 residues. From germline, CDR1 is SGHVS and CDR2 FNYEAQ. Between the trimmed V and J ends, which lost 5 bases and 4 bases, there was a span of 11 bases. CDR3 sequence reads: CASSLGRGYGYTF. The CDR3 region has the DNA TGTGCCAGCAGCCTCGGGAGGGGCTATGGCTACACCTTC.

The chain combines TRBV5-4 with TRBJ2-3; D unresolved. The CDR3 extends over 13 amino acids. The germline CDR1 and CDR2 sequences are SGHNT and YYREEE (reference sequence). Trimming pared 4 bases from V and 4 bases from J, leaving 10 bases between. The CDR3 DNA is TGTGCCAGCAGCCGGGTTTTCGCAGATACGCAGTATTTT. Protein: CASSRVFADTQYF.

The CDR3 reads CSARRDSPLHF. The CDR3, as DNA: TGCAGTGCTAGACGGGATTCACCCCTCCACTTT. The genes are TRBV20-1 and TRBJ1-6; D gene unclear. The CDR3 length is 11 residues. CDR1 and CDR2 from the germline V gene are DFQATT and SNEGSKA (reference sequence). V was shortened by 2 bases and J by 8 bases, with 4 bases between the two germline ends.

The chain links TRBV7-2 to TRBJ2-3; TRBD2 agrees at 10 bases. The CDR3 spans 14 residues. Trimming at V came to 8 bases and at J to 0 bases, leaving 2 bases not matched to a gene. Germline values: CDR1 SGHTA, CDR2 FQGNSA. CDR3 in amino acids: CASSGLASTDTQYF. The DNA of the CDR3 is TGTGCCAGCTCGGGACTAGCGAGCACAGATACGCAGTATTTT. Complete variable domain (other parts from reference TRBV7-2 and TRBJ2-3): GAGVSQSPSNKVTEKGKDVELRCDPISGHTALYWYRQSLGQGLEFLIYFQGNSAPDKSGLPSDRFSAERTGGSVSTLTIQRTQQEDSAVYLCASSGLASTDTQYFGPGTRLTVL.

The chain uses TRBV19 and TRBJ1-5, with D perhaps TRBD1 (5 bases). The germline V gene encodes CDR1 LNHDA and CDR2 SQIVND (reference sequence). The ends were cut back, 7 bases at V and 6 bases at J, with 19 bases in the middle. The CDR3 is made up of 15 amino acids. The CDR3 DNA reads TGTGCCAGTACCCTGAAAAGGGGATGGAGTCAGCCCCAGCATTTT. Protein sequence: CASTLKRGWSQPQHF.

This clone was detected a few times. The chain is built from TRBV5-1 and TRBJ2-6; TRBD2 might be the D (7 bases). Per germline, CDR1 SGHRS and CDR2 YFSETQ. The length of the CDR3 is 15 residues. Trimming removed 4 bases from V and 4 bases from J, with 12 bases in between. CDR3 sequence: CASSGGGGGANVLTF. CDR3 sequence (DNA): TGCGCCAGCAGCGGAGGGGGGGGAGGGGCCAACGTCCTGACTTTC.

Concerning this clone: Sequence at one end of the junction differs from germline and may be a read error. V is TRBV5-1 and J is TRBJ2-7; TRBD1 matches at 12 bases. Germline V gene data show CDR1 as SGHRS and CDR2 as YFSETQ. This CDR3 region has 15 residues. CDR3 coding DNA: TGCGCCAGCAGCTCCCGGGACAGGGGGCCCTACAAGCAGTACTTC. Amino acid sequence: CASSSRDRGPYKQYF. The full variable domain, in which reference TRBV5-1 and TRBJ2-7 provide the parts outside the CDR3, is KAGVTQTPRYLIKTRGQQVTLSCSPISGHRSVSWYQQTPGQGLQFLFEYFSETQRNKGNFPGRFSGRQFSNSRSEMNVSTLELGDSALYLCASSSRDRGPYKQYFGPGTRLTVT.

The genes are TRBV5-6 and TRBJ1-3, with D perhaps matching TRBD1 (5 bases). Deletions cut 2 bases from V and 6 bases from J, with 9 bases between. The germline V gene has CDR1 SGHDT and CDR2 YYEEEE. The CDR3 covers 13 residues. As DNA, the CDR3 is TGTGCCAGCAGCTTCCAGGGCCCAAACACCATATATTTT. Amino acid sequence: CASSFQGPNTIYF.

This sequence joins TRBV6-5 and TRBJ1-6; 8 bases fit TRBD1. This CDR3 spans 13 amino acids. Trimming took 7 bases from V and 10 from J; bases not matched to a gene: 6. Looked up from germline, CDR1 is MNHEY and CDR2 is SVGAGI. The CDR3 nucleotides are TGTGCCAGCAACCCCCGACAGGGGTCACCCCTCCACTTT. Translating it yields CASNPRQGSPLHF.

The chain employs TRBV4-3 and TRBJ1-3; the D gene is possibly TRBD1 (6 bases). The CDR3 spans 15 residues. V was shortened by 0 bases and J by 4 bases, with 10 bases between the two germline ends. Germline values: CDR1 LGHNA, CDR2 YSLEER. The CDR3 loop is CASSQEGGQGNTIYF. DNA for the CDR3: TGCGCCAGCAGCCAAGAGGGGGGGCAGGGAAACACCATATATTTT.